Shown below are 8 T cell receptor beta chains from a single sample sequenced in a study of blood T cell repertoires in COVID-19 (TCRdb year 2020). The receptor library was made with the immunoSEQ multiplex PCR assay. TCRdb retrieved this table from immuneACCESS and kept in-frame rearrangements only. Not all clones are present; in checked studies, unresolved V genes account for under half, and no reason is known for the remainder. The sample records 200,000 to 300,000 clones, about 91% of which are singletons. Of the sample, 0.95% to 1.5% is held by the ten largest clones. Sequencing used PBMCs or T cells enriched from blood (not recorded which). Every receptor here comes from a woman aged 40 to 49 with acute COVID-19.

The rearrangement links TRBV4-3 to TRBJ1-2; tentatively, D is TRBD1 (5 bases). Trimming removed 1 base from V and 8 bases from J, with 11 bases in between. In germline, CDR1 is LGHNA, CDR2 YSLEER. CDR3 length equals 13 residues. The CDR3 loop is CASSQAGGFGYTF. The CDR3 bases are TGCGCCAGCAGCCAAGCGGGGGGGTTCGGCTACACCTTC.

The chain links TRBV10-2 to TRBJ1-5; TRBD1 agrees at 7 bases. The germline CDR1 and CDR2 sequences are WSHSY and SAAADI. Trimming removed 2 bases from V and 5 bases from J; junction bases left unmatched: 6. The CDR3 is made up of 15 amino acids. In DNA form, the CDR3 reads TGCGCCAGCAGTGAGGGAGACAGGGAATATCAGCCCCAGCATTTT. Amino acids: CASSEGDREYQPQHF.

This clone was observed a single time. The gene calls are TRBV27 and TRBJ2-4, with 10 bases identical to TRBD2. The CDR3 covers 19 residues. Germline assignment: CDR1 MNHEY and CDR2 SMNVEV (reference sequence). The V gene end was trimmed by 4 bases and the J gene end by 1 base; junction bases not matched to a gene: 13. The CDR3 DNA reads TGTGCCAGCAGTTCCGAAGCGGGAGGGCCGTTGACGGCCAAAAACATTCAGTACTTC. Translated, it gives CASSSEAGGPLTAKNIQYF.

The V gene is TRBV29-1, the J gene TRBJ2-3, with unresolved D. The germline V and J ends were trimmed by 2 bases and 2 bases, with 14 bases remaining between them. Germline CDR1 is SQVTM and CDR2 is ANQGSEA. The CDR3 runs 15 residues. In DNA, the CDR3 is TGCAGCGTTGAATCTGGCGTGTGGGCCACAGATACGCAGTATTTT. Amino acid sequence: CSVESGVWATDTQYF.

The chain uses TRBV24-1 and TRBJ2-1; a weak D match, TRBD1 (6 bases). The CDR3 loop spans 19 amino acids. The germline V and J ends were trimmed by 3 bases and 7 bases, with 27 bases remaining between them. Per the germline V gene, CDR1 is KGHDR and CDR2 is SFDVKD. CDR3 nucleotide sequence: TGTGCCACCAGTGATCGCCCCGGTCGGTCCAACAGGGAATGGAATGAGCAGTTCTTC. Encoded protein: CATSDRPGRSNREWNEQFF.

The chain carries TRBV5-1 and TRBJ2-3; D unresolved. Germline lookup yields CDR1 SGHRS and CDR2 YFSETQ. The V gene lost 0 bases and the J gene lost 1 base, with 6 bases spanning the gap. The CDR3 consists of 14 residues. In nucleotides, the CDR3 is TGCGCCAGCAGCTTGGCGGTGGGCACAGATACGCAGTATTTT. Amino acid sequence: CASSLAVGTDTQYF. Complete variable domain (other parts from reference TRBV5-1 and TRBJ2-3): KAGVTQTPRYLIKTRGQQVTLSCSPISGHRSVSWYQQTPGQGLQFLFEYFSETQRNKGNFPGRFSGRQFSNSRSEMNVSTLELGDSALYLCASSLAVGTDTQYFGPGTRLTVL.

The CDR3 region has the DNA TGTGCCAGCAGTCCCCTAGCGGGAGCCTACAATGAGCAGTTCTTC. This encodes CASSPLAGAYNEQFF. This chain uses TRBV6-5 with TRBJ2-1; 10 positions match TRBD2. The length of the CDR3 is 15 residues. The germline V gene has CDR1 MNHEY and CDR2 SVGAGI. V shed 5 bases and J 2 bases; nucleotides not matched to a gene: 3.

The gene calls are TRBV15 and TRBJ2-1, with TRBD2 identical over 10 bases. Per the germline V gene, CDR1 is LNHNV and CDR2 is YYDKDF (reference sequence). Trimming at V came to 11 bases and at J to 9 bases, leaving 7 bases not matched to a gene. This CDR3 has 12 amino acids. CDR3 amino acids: CAATSGKGEQFF. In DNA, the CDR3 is TGTGCCGCCACTAGCGGGAAAGGTGAGCAGTTCTTC.